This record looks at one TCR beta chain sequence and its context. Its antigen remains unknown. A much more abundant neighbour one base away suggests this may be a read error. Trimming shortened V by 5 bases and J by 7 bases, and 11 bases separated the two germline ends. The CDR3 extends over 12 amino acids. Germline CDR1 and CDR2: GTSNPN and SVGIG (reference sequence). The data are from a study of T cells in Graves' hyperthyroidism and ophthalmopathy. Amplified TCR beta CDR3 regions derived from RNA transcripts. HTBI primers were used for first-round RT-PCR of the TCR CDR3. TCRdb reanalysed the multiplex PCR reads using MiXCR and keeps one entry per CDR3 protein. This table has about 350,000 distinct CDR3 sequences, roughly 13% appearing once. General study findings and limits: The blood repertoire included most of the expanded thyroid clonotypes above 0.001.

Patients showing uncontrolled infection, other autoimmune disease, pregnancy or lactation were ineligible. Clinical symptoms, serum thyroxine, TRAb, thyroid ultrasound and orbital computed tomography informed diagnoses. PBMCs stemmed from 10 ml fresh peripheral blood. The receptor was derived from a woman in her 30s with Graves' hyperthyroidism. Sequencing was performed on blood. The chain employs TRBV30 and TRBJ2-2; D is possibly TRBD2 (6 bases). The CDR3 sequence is CAWDTGSGELFF. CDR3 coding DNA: TGTGCCTGGGACACCGGGAGCGGGGAGCTGTTTTTT.